The 16 T cell receptor beta chains below were found in one sample sequenced in a study of technical replicates of blood from four donors. This table comes from immunoSEQ multiplex PCR, and its TCRdb copy is limited to in-frame clones, with some not included. The profile shows about 82,000 clones, under 96% of them singletons. The sequenced material came from T cells isolated from PBMCs. These receptor sequences come from a human donor in good health.

CDR3 protein: CASGLPSGTGVSEQFF. The CDR3 DNA reads as TGTGCTAGTGGTTTGCCTTCCGGGACAGGGGTAAGTGAGCAGTTCTTC. The chain employs TRBV12-5 and TRBJ2-1, with TRBD1 matching over 10 bases. Trimming at V came to 2 bases and at J to 9 bases, leaving 10 bases not matched to a gene. CDR1 LGHNT and CDR2 FRNRAP come from the germline V gene. The CDR3 sequence is 16 residues long.

The chain combines TRBV14 with TRBJ1-1; no reliable D call. V lost 2 bases to trimming and J lost 1 base, with 5 bases between them. CDR1 SGHDN and CDR2 FVKESK come from the germline V gene. This CDR3 spans 13 amino acids. The CDR3 DNA reads TGTGCCAGCAGCCAACGGAGGAACACTGAAGCTTTCTTT. This gives the protein CASSQRRNTEAFF.

This clone was seen once. The rearrangement links TRBV11-3 to TRBJ2-7, with 8 nucleotides matching TRBD1. The CDR3 runs to 15 residues. From germline, CDR1 is SGHNT and CDR2 YENEEA. V was clipped by 1 base and J by 5 bases; unmatched bases: 7. The CDR3 nucleotides are TGTGCCAGCAGCTTAGGCCAGGGGGCTGTCGACGAGCAGTACTTC. This sequence encodes CASSLGQGAVDEQYF.

The rearrangement joins TRBV6-4 to TRBJ2-1, with TRBD2 matching over 11 bases. Germline CDR1 MRHNA, CDR2 SNTAGT. The length of the CDR3 is 15 residues. Losses at the gene ends were 3 bases for V and 7 bases for J; bases not matched to a gene: 5. CDR3 loop: CASSELAGVGNEQFF. The DNA of the CDR3 is TGTGCCAGCAGTGAACTAGCGGGAGTCGGGAATGAGCAGTTCTTC.

The table lists this clone with a count of one. This chain links TRBV6-5 with TRBJ1-5, with 7 positions matching TRBD1. Per germline, CDR1 MNHEY and CDR2 SVGAGI. The CDR3 is made up of 15 amino acids. The V segment lost 5 bases and the J segment 4 bases; nucleotides outside the gene matches: 8. CDR3: CASSTQTGSNQPQHF. In nucleotides, the CDR3 is TGTGCCAGCAGTACCCAGACAGGGAGTAATCAGCCCCAGCATTTT.

This rearrangement joins TRBV21-1 to TRBJ2-7; the D segment call TRBD1 is taken from the table without a DNA check. TRBV21-1 is a documented pseudogene. The CDR3 runs 15 residues. CDR3 sequence reads: CASSKATGGSYEQYF. The DNA of the CDR3 is TGTGCCAGCAGCAAAGCAACAGGGGGGAGCTACGAGCAGTACTTC.

In this sample, this clone turned up once. This chain uses TRBV13 with TRBJ2-1; the match to TRBD2 covers 13 bases. This CDR3 spans 16 amino acids. The junction had 4 bases not matched to a gene; V was cut back by 3 bases and J by 5 bases. Germline CDR1 reads PRHDT; CDR2 reads FYEKMQ (reference sequence). The CDR3 region has the DNA TGTGCCAGCAGCTTCATGGGACTAGCGGGAAACAATGAGCAGTTCTTC. Translating it yields CASSFMGLAGNNEQFF.

The rearrangement links TRBV23-1 to TRBJ2-7; 8 positions match TRBD1. TRBV23-1 counts as an open reading frame of uncertain function. This CDR3 is built from 15 residues. The V segment lost 2 bases and the J segment 1 base; nucleotides outside the gene matches: 4. CDR3 region: CASSQDRGSSYEQYF. CDR3 in DNA: TGCGCCAGCAGTCAAGACAGGGGAAGTTCCTACGAGCAGTACTTC.

This clone showed up just once. The rearrangement joins TRBV6-5 to TRBJ1-2; D call uncertain. The CDR3 covers 13 residues. Germline V gives CDR1 MNHEY, CDR2 SVGAGI. V lost 0 bases, J lost 5 bases, and 7 bases lay in between. CDR3 protein: CASSYSQAYGYTF. The CDR3 nucleotides are TGTGCCAGCAGTTACTCGCAGGCATATGGCTACACCTTC.

This sequence joins TRBV30 and TRBJ2-1; 13 bases map to TRBD2. The germline CDR1 and CDR2 sequences are GTSNPN and SVGIG (reference sequence). This CDR3 region has 17 residues. The junction had 6 bases not matched to a gene; V was cut back by 0 bases and J by 4 bases. The CDR3 region has the DNA TGTGCCTGGAGTGTACTAGCGGGAGGGCCTACTTACAATGAGCAGTTCTTC. Its translation: CAWSVLAGGPTYNEQFF.

The rearrangement uses TRBV25-1 and TRBJ2-3; D is perhaps TRBD2 (6 bases). The germline gives CDR1 MGHDK, CDR2 SYGVNS. V was clipped by 8 bases and J by 5 bases, with 20 bases between them. This CDR3 is built from 15 residues. CDR3 DNA sequence: TGTGCCAGCCAATCCCCCTGGACTATACGAGATACGCAGTATTTT. Translated: CASQSPWTIRDTQYF.

Details on this clone: The same CDR3 is also encoded by other DNA sequences in this sample. V gene TRBV9 combines with J gene TRBJ2-3; D is possibly TRBD2 (5 bases). Germline V gene sequence: CDR1 SGDLS, CDR2 YYNGEE. V was shortened by 0 bases and J by 0 bases, with 5 bases between the two germline ends. This CDR3 spans 14 amino acids. As DNA, the CDR3 is TGTGCCAGCAGCGTAGGCGGGAGCACAGATACGCAGTATTTT. Protein: CASSVGGSTDTQYF.

In its sample, this clone was seen once. This rearrangement joins TRBV27 to TRBJ2-6; D not resolved. The V end lost 3 bases, the J end lost 0 bases, and 9 bases lay between the germline ends. CDR1 and CDR2 from the germline V gene are MNHEY and SMNVEV (reference sequence). The CDR3 spans 16 residues. The CDR3 reads CASSFYLSSGANVLTF. The CDR3 nucleotides read TGTGCCAGCAGTTTTTATCTTAGCTCTGGGGCCAACGTCCTGACTTTC.

The V gene is TRBV6-6, the J gene TRBJ1-2, with 7 positions matching TRBD1. V lost 2 bases to trimming and J lost 5 bases; unmatched junction nucleotides: 8. The germline V gene encodes CDR1 MNHNY and CDR2 SVGAGI (reference sequence). This CDR3 spans 15 amino acids. CDR3 sequence (DNA): TGTGCCAGCAGTTACCCAGCCGGGACAGCTTATGGCTACACCTTC. As protein: CASSYPAGTAYGYTF.

This chain uses TRBV19 with TRBJ2-5; TRBD1 might be the D (6 bases). The V and J ends lost 7 bases and 5 bases respectively, with 20 bases between them. In germline, CDR1 is LNHDA, CDR2 SQIVND (reference sequence). The CDR3 runs to 15 residues. CDR3 protein: CASKPTQGWSETQYF. In DNA, the CDR3 is TGTGCCAGTAAGCCTACACAGGGTTGGTCGGAGACCCAGTACTTC.

The rearrangement joins TRBV6-1 to TRBJ1-5, with a tentative D call TRBD1 (5 bases). CDR3 size: 19 residues. Germline loops: CDR1 MNHNS, CDR2 SASEGT. V was pared by 1 base and J by 0 bases, with 19 bases between. The chain's CDR3 is CASSEVVGEGMYSNQPQHF. The CDR3 DNA reads TGTGCCAGCAGTGAAGTTGTGGGGGAGGGAATGTATAGCAATCAGCCCCAGCATTTT.